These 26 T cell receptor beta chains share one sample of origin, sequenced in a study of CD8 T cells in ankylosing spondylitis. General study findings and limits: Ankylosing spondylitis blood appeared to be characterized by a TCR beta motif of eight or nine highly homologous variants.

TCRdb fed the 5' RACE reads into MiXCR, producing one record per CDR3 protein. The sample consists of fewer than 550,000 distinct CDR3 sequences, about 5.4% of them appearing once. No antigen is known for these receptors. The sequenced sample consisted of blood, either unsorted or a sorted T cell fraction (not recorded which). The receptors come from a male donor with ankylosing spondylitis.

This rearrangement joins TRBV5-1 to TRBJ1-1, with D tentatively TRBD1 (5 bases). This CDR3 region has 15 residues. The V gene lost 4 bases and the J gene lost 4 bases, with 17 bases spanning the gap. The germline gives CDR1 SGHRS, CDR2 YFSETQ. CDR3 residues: CASSRDANARTEAFF. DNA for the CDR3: TGCGCCAGCAGCCGGGACGCCAATGCCCGCACTGAAGCTTTCTTT.

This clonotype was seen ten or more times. CDR3 nucleotide sequence: TGCGCCAGCAGCCAAATGACAGGGATGAATTCACCCCTCCACTTT. It specifies CASSQMTGMNSPLHF. V usage is TRBV4-3 and J usage is TRBJ1-6, with 7 bases identical to TRBD1. In germline, CDR1 is LGHNA, CDR2 YSLEER. The CDR3 has 15 amino acids. Trimming took 2 bases from V and 7 from J; bases not matched to a gene: 5.

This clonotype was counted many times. CDR3 sequence: CSARDGLAPGELFF. CDR3 DNA sequence: TGCAGTGCTAGAGATGGACTAGCACCCGGGGAGCTGTTTTTT. The chain couples TRBV20-1 to TRBJ2-2, with TRBD2 identical over 8 bases. The CDR3 is made up of 14 amino acids. CDR1 is DFQATT, CDR2 SNEGSKA, per germline (reference sequence). The V gene end was trimmed by 0 bases and the J gene end by 6 bases; junction bases not matched to a gene: 3.

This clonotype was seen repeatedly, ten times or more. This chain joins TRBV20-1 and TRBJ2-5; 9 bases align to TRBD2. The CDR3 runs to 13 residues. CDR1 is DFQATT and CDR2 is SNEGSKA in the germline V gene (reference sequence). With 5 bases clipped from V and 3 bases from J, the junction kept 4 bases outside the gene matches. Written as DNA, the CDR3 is TGCAGTGCTCAAAGGACTAGCGAAGAGACCCAGTACTTC. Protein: CSAQRTSEETQYF.

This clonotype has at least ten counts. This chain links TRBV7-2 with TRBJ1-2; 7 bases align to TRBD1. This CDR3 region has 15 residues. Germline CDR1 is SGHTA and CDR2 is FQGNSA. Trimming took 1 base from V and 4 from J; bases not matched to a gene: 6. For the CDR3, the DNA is TGTGCCAGCAGCTTAGGGCCACAGGGGCCCTATGGCTACACCTTC. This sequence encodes CASSLGPQGPYGYTF.

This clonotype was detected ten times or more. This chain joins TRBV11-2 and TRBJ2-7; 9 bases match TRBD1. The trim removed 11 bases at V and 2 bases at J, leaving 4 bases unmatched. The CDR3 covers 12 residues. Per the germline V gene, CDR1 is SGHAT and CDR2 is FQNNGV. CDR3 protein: CAGGQGTYEQYF. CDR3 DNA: TGTGCCGGGGGACAGGGAACCTACGAGCAGTACTTC.

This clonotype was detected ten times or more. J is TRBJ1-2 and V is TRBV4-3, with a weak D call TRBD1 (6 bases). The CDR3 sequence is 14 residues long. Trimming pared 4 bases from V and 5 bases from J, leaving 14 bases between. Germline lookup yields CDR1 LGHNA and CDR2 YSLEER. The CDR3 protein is CASSLSGTPYGYTF. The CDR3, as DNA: TGCGCCAGCAGCCTATCCGGGACACCGTATGGCTACACCTTC.

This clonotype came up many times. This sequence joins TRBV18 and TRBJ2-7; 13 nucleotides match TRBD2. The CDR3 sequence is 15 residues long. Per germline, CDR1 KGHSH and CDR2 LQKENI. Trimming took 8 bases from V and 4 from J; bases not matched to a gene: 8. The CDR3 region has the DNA TGTGCCAGCAGTCCAAGGACTAGCGGGAGTTACGAGCAGTACTTC. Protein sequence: CASSPRTSGSYEQYF.

The CDR3 sequence: CASSRSGGNQPQHF. CDR3 nucleotides: TGCGCCAGCAGCCGTTCGGGGGGGAATCAGCCCCAGCATTTT. The chain recombines TRBV5-1 with TRBJ1-5; possibly TRBD1 for D (5 bases). The CDR3 extends over 14 amino acids. Trimming shortened V by 4 bases and J by 4 bases, and 12 bases separated the two germline ends. Germline assignment: CDR1 SGHRS and CDR2 YFSETQ. The full variable domain, with the rest looked up from reference TRBV5-1 and TRBJ1-5, is KAGVTQTPRYLIKTRGQQVTLSCSPISGHRSVSWYQQTPGQGLQFLFEYFSETQRNKGNFPGRFSGRQFSNSRSEMNVSTLELGDSALYLCASSRSGGNQPQHFGDGTRLSIL.

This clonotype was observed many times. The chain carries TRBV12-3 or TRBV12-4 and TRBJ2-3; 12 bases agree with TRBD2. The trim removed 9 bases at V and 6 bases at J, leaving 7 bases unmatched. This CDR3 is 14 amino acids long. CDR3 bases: TGTGCCAGTAGACTAGCGGGAGAACTTGATACGCAGTATTTT. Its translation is CASRLAGELDTQYF.

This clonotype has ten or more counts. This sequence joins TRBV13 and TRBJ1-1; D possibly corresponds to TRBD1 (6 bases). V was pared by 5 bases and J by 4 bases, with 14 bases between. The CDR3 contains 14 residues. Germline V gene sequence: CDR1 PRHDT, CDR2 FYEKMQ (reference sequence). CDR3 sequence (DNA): TGTGCCAGCAGCCCCCCTACAGGGAGCACTGAAGCTTTCTTT. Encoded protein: CASSPPTGSTEAFF.

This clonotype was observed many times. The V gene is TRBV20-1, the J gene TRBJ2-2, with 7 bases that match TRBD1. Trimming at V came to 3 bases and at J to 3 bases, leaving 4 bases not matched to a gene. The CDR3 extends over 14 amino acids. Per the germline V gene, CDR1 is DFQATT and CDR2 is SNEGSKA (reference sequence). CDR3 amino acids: CSASKGGDTGELFF. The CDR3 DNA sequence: TGCAGTGCTAGCAAAGGGGGCGACACCGGGGAGCTGTTTTTT.

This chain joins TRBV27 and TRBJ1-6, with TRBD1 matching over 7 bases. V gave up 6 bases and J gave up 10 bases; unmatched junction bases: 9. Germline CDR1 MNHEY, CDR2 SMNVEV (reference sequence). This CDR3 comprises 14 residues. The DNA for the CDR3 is TGTGCCAGCAGGATGACAGGGAGAGGGTCACCCCTCCACTTT. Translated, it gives CASRMTGRGSPLHF.

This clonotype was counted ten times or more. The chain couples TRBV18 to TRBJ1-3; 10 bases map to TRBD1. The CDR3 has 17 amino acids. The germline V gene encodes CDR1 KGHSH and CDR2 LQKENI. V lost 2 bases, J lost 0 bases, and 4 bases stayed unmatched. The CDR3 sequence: CASSPNRQGASGNTIYF. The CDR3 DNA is TGTGCCAGCTCACCAAATCGACAGGGGGCCTCTGGAAACACCATATATTTT.

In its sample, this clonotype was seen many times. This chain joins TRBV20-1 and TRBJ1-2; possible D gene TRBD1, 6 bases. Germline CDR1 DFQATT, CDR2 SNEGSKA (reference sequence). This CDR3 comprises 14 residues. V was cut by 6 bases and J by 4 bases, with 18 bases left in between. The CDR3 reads CSAIERGLGYGYTF. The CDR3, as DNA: TGCAGTGCAATAGAAAGGGGGTTAGGCTATGGCTACACCTTC.

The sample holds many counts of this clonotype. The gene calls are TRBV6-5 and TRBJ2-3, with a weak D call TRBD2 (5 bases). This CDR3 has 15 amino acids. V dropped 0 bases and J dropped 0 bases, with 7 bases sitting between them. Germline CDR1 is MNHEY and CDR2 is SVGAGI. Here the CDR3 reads CASSYSSGSTDTQYF. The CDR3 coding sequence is TGTGCCAGCAGTTACTCGTCGGGAAGCACAGATACGCAGTATTTT.

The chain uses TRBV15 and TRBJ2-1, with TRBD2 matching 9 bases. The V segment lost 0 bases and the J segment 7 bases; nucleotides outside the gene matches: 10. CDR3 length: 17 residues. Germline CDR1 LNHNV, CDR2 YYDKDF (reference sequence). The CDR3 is CATSRDPWASGENEQFF. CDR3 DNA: TGTGCCACCAGCAGAGATCCCTGGGCTAGCGGGGAAAATGAGCAGTTCTTC.

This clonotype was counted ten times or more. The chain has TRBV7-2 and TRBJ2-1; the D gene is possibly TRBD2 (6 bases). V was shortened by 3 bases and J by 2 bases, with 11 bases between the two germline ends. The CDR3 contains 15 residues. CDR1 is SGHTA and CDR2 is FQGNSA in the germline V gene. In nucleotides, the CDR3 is TGTGCCAGCAGCTTCGGGGGATCTACCTACAATGAGCAGTTCTTC. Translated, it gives CASSFGGSTYNEQFF.

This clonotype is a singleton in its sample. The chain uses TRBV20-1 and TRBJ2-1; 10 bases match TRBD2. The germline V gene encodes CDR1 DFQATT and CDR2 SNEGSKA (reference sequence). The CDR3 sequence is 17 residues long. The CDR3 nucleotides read TGCAGCTCTAGGGATAGGAGATCTAGCGGGAGCTACAATGAGCAGTTCTTC. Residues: CSSRDRRSSGSYNEQFF.

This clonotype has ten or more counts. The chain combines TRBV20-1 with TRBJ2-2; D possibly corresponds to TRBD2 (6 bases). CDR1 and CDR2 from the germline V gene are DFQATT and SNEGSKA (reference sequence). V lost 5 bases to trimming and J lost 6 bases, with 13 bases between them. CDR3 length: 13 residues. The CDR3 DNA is TGCAGTGCTCTATCTCCTAGCGCCGGGGAGCTGTTTTTT. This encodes CSALSPSAGELFF.

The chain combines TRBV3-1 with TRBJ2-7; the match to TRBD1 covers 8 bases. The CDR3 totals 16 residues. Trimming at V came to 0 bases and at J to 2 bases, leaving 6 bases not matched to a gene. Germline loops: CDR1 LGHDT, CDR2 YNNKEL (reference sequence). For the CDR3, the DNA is TGTGCCAGCAGCCAAGATCGTGGGACAGGTACCTACGAGCAGTACTTC. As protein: CASSQDRGTGTYEQYF.

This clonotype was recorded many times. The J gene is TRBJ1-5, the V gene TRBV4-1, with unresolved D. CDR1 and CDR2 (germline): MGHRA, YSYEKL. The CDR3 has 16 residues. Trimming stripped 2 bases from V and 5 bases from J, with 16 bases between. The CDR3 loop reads CASSQRSTPMYQPQHF. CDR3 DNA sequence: TGCGCCAGCAGCCAACGTTCCACACCGATGTATCAGCCCCAGCATTTT.

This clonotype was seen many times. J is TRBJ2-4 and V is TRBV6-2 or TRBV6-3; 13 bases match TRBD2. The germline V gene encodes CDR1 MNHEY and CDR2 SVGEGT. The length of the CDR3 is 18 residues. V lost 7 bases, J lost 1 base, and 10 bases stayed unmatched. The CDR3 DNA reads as TGTGCCAGCACTCCCACTAGCGGGAGGGGACCGGCCAAAAACATTCAGTACTTC. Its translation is CASTPTSGRGPAKNIQYF.

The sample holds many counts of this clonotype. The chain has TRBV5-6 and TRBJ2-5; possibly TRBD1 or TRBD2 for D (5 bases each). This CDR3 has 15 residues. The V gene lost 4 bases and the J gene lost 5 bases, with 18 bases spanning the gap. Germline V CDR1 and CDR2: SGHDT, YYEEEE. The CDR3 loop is CASSPTDRGAETQYF. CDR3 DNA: TGTGCCAGCAGCCCTACTGACCGGGGCGCGGAGACCCAGTACTTC. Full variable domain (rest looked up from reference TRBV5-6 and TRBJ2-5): DAGVTQSPTHLIKTRGQQVTLRCSPKSGHDTVSWYQQALGQGPQFIFQYYEEEERQRGNFPDRFSGHQFPNYSSELNVNALLLGDSALYLCASSPTDRGAETQYFGPGTRLLVL.

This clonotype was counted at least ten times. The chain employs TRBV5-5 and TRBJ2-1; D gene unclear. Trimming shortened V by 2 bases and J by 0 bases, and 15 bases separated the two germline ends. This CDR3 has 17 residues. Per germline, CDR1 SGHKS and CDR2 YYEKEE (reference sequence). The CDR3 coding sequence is TGTGCCAGCAGCTTATCACCCCCGTGGGGCTCCTACAATGAGCAGTTCTTC. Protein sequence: CASSLSPPWGSYNEQFF.

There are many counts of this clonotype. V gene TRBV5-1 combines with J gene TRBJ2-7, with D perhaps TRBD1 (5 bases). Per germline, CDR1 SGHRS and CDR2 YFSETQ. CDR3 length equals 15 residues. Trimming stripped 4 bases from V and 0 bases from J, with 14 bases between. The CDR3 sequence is CASSLDNLSSYEQYF. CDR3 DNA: TGCGCCAGCAGCCTGGACAACCTGAGCTCCTACGAGCAGTACTTC.